Shown below are 23 T cell receptor beta chains from a single sample sequenced in a study of shared clonotypes between healthy human individuals. The repertoire was sequenced with immunoSEQ multiplex PCR; TCRdb's copy has only in-frame clones and lacks some. Of about 980,000 clones in the sample, roughly 72% were seen once. Sequencing used memory CD4+ T cells sorted from blood. As to subset: CD45RA-negative fraction. The receptor set was obtained from a man between 18 and 29 years old in good health.

This clone has only one observation. The CDR3 DNA reads TGTGCCGCACTTGACAGGGTTAACCAAGAGACCCAGTACTTC. Encoded protein: CAALDRVNQETQYF. The rearrangement links TRBV6-1 to TRBJ2-5; the match to TRBD1 covers 7 bases. CDR1 and CDR2 from the germline V gene are MNHNS and SASEGT. The CDR3 loop spans 14 amino acids. After removal of 11 bases from V and 0 bases from J, the junction contained 9 bases not matched to a gene.

As to this clone: The same CDR3 is also encoded by other DNA sequences in this sample. The chain links TRBV29-1 to TRBJ2-3, with 7 bases that match TRBD1. The CDR3 has 14 residues. V trimming: 6 bases; J trimming: 0 bases; junction bases outside the gene matches: 6. The germline V gene has CDR1 SQVTM and CDR2 ANQGSEA. The CDR3 coding sequence is TGCAGCGTCCGACAGGGATCTAGCACAGATACGCAGTATTTT. Amino acids: CSVRQGSSTDTQYF.

The chain combines TRBV11-2 with TRBJ1-4; weak D call: TRBD1 (5 bases). The CDR3 has 14 amino acids. Germline loops: CDR1 SGHAT, CDR2 FQNNGV. V was shortened by 7 bases and J by 2 bases, with 11 bases between the two germline ends. The CDR3 region is CASTRGPTNEKLFF. In DNA, the CDR3 is TGTGCCAGCACCCGGGGACCGACTAATGAAAAACTGTTTTTT.

The rearrangement links TRBV2 to TRBJ2-6, with D hard to call. Germline assignment: CDR1 SNHLY and CDR2 FYNNEI. The CDR3 spans 15 residues. Trimming removed 5 bases at V and 4 bases at J, with 12 bases between. The CDR3 is CASSLKGTGANVLTF. CDR3 bases: TGTGCCAGCAGTTTAAAGGGTACCGGGGCCAACGTCCTGACTTTC.

The rearrangement links TRBV7-2 to TRBJ2-5, with D possibly TRBD2 on 6 matching bases. V lost 1 base to trimming and J lost 2 bases, with 11 bases between them. The germline gives CDR1 SGHTA, CDR2 FQGNSA. The CDR3 has 15 amino acids. The chain's CDR3 is CASSLDGGKQETQYF. The DNA for the CDR3 is TGTGCCAGCAGCTTAGACGGGGGAAAACAAGAGACCCAGTACTTC.

The V call is TRBV4-1, the J call TRBJ2-7; 7 nucleotides match TRBD1. The CDR3 is 14 residues long. The germline V gene has CDR1 MGHRA and CDR2 YSYEKL. With 0 bases clipped from V and 6 bases from J, the junction kept 5 bases outside the gene matches. The CDR3 here is CASSQDYRGSEQYF. The CDR3 region has the DNA TGCGCCAGCAGCCAAGATTACAGGGGAAGCGAGCAGTACTTC.

This clone has only a few counts. The chain uses TRBV7-2 and TRBJ2-3; 15 positions match TRBD2. Germline loops: CDR1 SGHTA, CDR2 FQGNSA. The CDR3 runs to 16 residues. The J segment lost 7 bases and the V segment lost 5 bases, leaving 7 bases of the junction unmatched. The CDR3, as DNA: TGTGCCAGCAGCCCCGGGACTAGCGGGAGGAGGAATACGCAGTATTTT. This codes for CASSPGTSGRRNTQYF.

This chain joins TRBV7-2 and TRBJ2-2; 10 bases map to TRBD1. Germline loops: CDR1 SGHTA, CDR2 FQGNSA. The CDR3 runs 16 residues. V gave up 3 bases and J gave up 6 bases; unmatched junction bases: 7. The CDR3 DNA reads TGTGCCAGCAGCTTCCACTCGGGGACAGGGGCCGGGGAGCTGTTTTTT. This codes for CASSFHSGTGAGELFF. Full variable domain (remainder filled in from reference TRBV7-2 and TRBJ2-2): GAGVSQSPSNKVTEKGKDVELRCDPISGHTALYWYRQSLGQGLEFLIYFQGNSAPDKSGLPSDRFSAERTGGSVSTLTIQRTQQEDSAVYLCASSFHSGTGAGELFFGEGSRLTVL.

The V and J genes are TRBV6-5 and TRBJ2-3; D gene unclear. Germline V gives CDR1 MNHEY, CDR2 SVGAGI. CDR3 length equals 11 residues. V gave up 8 bases and J gave up 0 bases, with 3 bases separating them. In nucleotides, the CDR3 is TGTGCCAGCGGGAGCACAGATACGCAGTATTTT. This sequence encodes CASGSTDTQYF.

The rearrangement links TRBV30 to TRBJ2-7; TRBD2 matches 8 bases. Germline CDR1 GTSNPN, CDR2 SVGIG (reference sequence). The CDR3 is made up of 15 amino acids. The J segment lost 5 bases and the V segment lost 4 bases, leaving 13 bases of the junction unmatched. This CDR3 reads CAWTLSREGRNEQYF. The CDR3 coding sequence is TGTGCCTGGACCCTCTCTCGGGAGGGTCGAAACGAGCAGTACTTC.

The chain has TRBV14 and TRBJ2-7; 9 nucleotides align to TRBD1. V shed 0 bases and J 4 bases; nucleotides not matched to a gene: 10. The germline V gene has CDR1 SGHDN and CDR2 FVKESK. This CDR3 has 17 residues. The CDR3: CASSQDFGTGMRYEQYF. DNA of the CDR3: TGTGCCAGCAGCCAAGATTTCGGGACAGGGATGCGGTACGAGCAGTACTTC.

V and J are TRBV10-3 and TRBJ1-1; maybe TRBD1 (6 bases). Trimming cost V 9 bases and J 8 bases, with 19 bases left between them. The germline V gene has CDR1 ENHRY and CDR2 SYGVKD. This CDR3 region has 13 residues. The CDR3 spells CAIRGGTREEAFF. The CDR3 region has the DNA TGTGCCATTCGGGGCGGGACACGCGAAGAAGCTTTCTTT.

The CDR3 region has the DNA TGTGCCAGCAGATCTCCGGACAGGGCCCTCTATGGCTACACCTTC. Its protein product is CASRSPDRALYGYTF. The V call is TRBV6-5, the J call TRBJ1-2, with TRBD1 identical over 8 bases. The length of the CDR3 is 15 residues. Germline V gene lookup returns CDR1 MNHEY and CDR2 SVGAGI. Unmatched junction bases numbered 10, after V lost 6 bases and J lost 4 bases.

The gene calls are TRBV28 and TRBJ1-5; tentative D call: TRBD1 (5 bases). The germline CDR1 and CDR2 sequences are MDHEN and SYDVKM. V lost 2 bases and J 9 bases, leaving 11 bases between the germline ends. The CDR3 is 13 amino acids. The CDR3 DNA reads as TGTGCCAGCAGTTTAGGGGGGTGGGGGCCCCAGCATTTT. Protein product: CASSLGGWGPQHF.

This chain links TRBV5-1 with TRBJ2-3; D may match TRBD1 or TRBD2 (5 bases each). Germline V gene data show CDR1 as SGHRS and CDR2 as YFSETQ. The ends were cut back, 0 bases at V and 3 bases at J, with 8 bases in the middle. The CDR3 covers 14 residues. CDR3 residues: CASSLGGKTDTQYF. CDR3 nucleotides: TGCGCCAGCAGCTTGGGGGGGAAAACAGATACGCAGTATTTT.

J is TRBJ1-3 and V is TRBV23-1; 7 bases align to TRBD1. TRBV23-1 is an ORF; its function is uncertain. The CDR3 consists of 17 residues. Trimming removed 1 base from V and 0 bases from J; junction bases left unmatched: 6. The DNA for the CDR3 is TGCGCCAGCAGTCAATGGGGGACAGAACGCTCTGGAAACACCATATATTTT. It specifies CASSQWGTERSGNTIYF.

V usage is TRBV28 and J usage is TRBJ2-5, with 10 bases that match TRBD1. The germline V gene encodes CDR1 MDHEN and CDR2 SYDVKM. Unmatched junction bases numbered 11, after V lost 10 bases and J lost 6 bases. This CDR3 is 14 amino acids long. CDR3: CAITTGGVGQTQYF. The CDR3 nucleotides are TGTGCCATCACGACAGGGGGCGTCGGACAGACCCAGTACTTC.

The rearrangement links TRBV18 to TRBJ1-5; TRBD1 aligns across 8 bases. The CDR3 is 15 amino acids. The junction had 9 bases not matched to a gene; V was cut back by 4 bases and J by 7 bases. CDR1 and CDR2 from the germline V gene are KGHSH and LQKENI. CDR3 loop: CASSLAGGKGQPQHF. The CDR3 coding sequence is TGTGCCAGCTCACTAGCAGGGGGCAAAGGGCAGCCCCAGCATTTT.

The chain uses TRBV18 and TRBJ2-3; a weak D match, TRBD2 (7 bases). The CDR3 consists of 15 residues. The germline CDR1 and CDR2 sequences are KGHSH and LQKENI. Trimming took off 5 bases at V and 4 bases at J, with 16 bases between the two ends. For the CDR3, the DNA is TGTGCCAGCTCATCTAGGACGGGGGGCCCAGATACGCAGTATTTT. It specifies CASSSRTGGPDTQYF.

V usage is TRBV11-2 and J usage is TRBJ2-1; possibly TRBD1 for D (5 bases). V dropped 4 bases and J dropped 6 bases, with 13 bases sitting between them. The CDR3 is 14 amino acids. CDR1 is SGHAT, CDR2 FQNNGV, per germline. The CDR3 sequence: CASSSTAYLNEQFF. CDR3 in DNA: TGTGCCAGCAGCTCGACAGCTTACCTCAATGAGCAGTTCTTC.

This clone has at least ten counts. This sequence joins TRBV6-6 and TRBJ1-1; D remains unclear. Trimming took off 10 bases at V and 3 bases at J, with 18 bases between the two ends. This CDR3 region has 14 residues. Germline CDR1 is MNHNY and CDR2 is SVGAGI (reference sequence). The CDR3 DNA sequence: TGTGCCACCGGGCAGCCCAGTGGGGACACTGAAGCTTTCTTT. Its translation: CATGQPSGDTEAFF.

Concerning this clone itself: The sample has other DNA sequences that encode this CDR3 too. The chain recombines TRBV18 with TRBJ1-3, with D unclear. The CDR3 is 11 amino acids. Trimming stripped 3 bases from V and 3 bases from J, with 0 bases between. Per the germline V gene, CDR1 is KGHSH and CDR2 is LQKENI. The CDR3 DNA reads TGTGCCAGCTCACCTGGAAACACCATATATTTT. Protein product: CASSPGNTIYF.

This clone appeared a few times. The J gene is TRBJ2-7, the V gene TRBV28, with 10 nucleotides matching TRBD1. V shed 10 bases, J shed 5 bases, and the junction held 8 bases outside the gene matches. The CDR3 contains 13 residues. Germline assignment: CDR1 MDHEN and CDR2 SYDVKM. CDR3 in amino acids: CAIGTGVLNEQYF. The CDR3 DNA is TGTGCCATCGGGACAGGGGTACTCAACGAGCAGTACTTC.